The T cell receptor beta chain under discussion was sequenced for a study of T cell repertoires in cytomegalovirus infection. Study overall: CMV infection and matching HLA type were both indicated by public TCR beta signatures.

Germline V CDR1 and CDR2: SEHNR, FQNEAQ (reference sequence). The CDR3 runs to 13 residues. V was pared by 4 bases and J by 5 bases, with 11 bases between. TCRdb ran MiXCR on the reads and lists one entry per CDR3 protein. The sample contains 350,000 to 450,000 distinct CDR3 sequences, about a sixth of which appear only once. Sequenced sample: PBMCs. The rearrangement joins TRBV7-9 to TRBJ2-5; D ambiguous. This TCR was recovered from a human donor in good health (CMV status not recorded). Some clones in this sample may be carry-over from other donors' samples. In nucleotides, the CDR3 is TGTGCCAGCAGCTCCACACGGCCCGAGACCCAGTACTTC. It is translated as CASSSTRPETQYF. The complete variable domain, with remaining parts taken from reference TRBV7-9 and TRBJ2-5, reads DTGVSQNPRHKITKRGQNVTFRCDPISEHNRLYWYRQTLGQGPEFLTYFQNEAQLEKSRLLSDRFSAERPKGSFSTLEIQRTEQGDSAMYLCASSSTRPETQYFGPGTRLLVL.